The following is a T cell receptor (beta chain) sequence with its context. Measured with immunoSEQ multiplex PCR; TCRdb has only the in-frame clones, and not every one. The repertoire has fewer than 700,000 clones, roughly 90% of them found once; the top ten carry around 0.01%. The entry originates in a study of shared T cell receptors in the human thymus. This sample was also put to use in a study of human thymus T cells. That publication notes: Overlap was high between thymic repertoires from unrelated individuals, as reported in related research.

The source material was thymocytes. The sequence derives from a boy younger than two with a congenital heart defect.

CDR3 protein: CATHPGIGSTQEGSSYEQYF. The CDR3, as DNA: TGTGCCACCCACCCTGGGATAGGATCCACCCAAGAAGGGAGCTCCTACGAGCAGTACTTC. The rearrangement joins TRBV28 to TRBJ2-7; D perhaps matches TRBD2 (5 bases). V lost 10 bases and J lost 0, with 34 bases in between. Germline assignment: CDR1 MDHEN and CDR2 SYDVKM. This CDR3 spans 20 amino acids.